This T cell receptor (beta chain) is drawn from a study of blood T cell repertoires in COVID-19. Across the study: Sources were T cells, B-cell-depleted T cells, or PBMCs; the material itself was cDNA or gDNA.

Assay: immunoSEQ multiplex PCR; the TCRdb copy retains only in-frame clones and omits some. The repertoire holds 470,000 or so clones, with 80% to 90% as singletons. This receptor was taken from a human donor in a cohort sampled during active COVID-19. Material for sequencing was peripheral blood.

The DNA for the CDR3 is TGTGCCAGCAGTAAACAGGGGTCTAATGAAAAACTGTTTTTT. As protein: CASSKQGSNEKLFF. The rearrangement links TRBV28 to TRBJ1-4; 7 bases fit TRBD1. V shed 5 bases and J 3 bases; nucleotides not matched to a gene: 3. This CDR3 has 14 amino acids. Germline V gene sequence: CDR1 MDHEN, CDR2 SYDVKM.